This T cell receptor (beta chain) was identified in a study of glioma-infiltrating T cells after dendritic cell vaccination. Background on the study: Samples are from glioblastoma patients in Phase I and II dendritic cell vaccine trials. Monocyte-derived dendritic cells, cultured six to seven days with IL-4 and GM-CSF, were pulsed with autologous tumor lysate.

Study results and caveats: Estimated pretreatment TIL content predicted outcome after dendritic cell vaccination. The cohort had few patients with full blood and tumor sets.

Assay used: immunoSEQ multiplex PCR; TCRdb lists only in-frame clones, some missing. The sample includes tens of thousands of clones, approximately 75% seen only once; the top ten take over 2%. The CDR3 runs 17 residues. Germline lookup yields CDR1 MDHEN and CDR2 SYDVKM. Trimming stripped 10 bases from V and 3 bases from J, with 25 bases between. Time point described: after dendritic cell vaccination, including at tumor progression/relapse. A remark on this clone: Its cognate antigen is unknown.

Specimen: blood, collected after dendritic cell vaccination. The chain is built from TRBV28 and TRBJ1-5; D is possibly TRBD1 (5 bases). This sequence originates from a human donor with glioblastoma. Here the CDR3 reads CAIQTNRFLKNNQPQHF. For the CDR3, the DNA is TGTGCCATCCAAACTAACAGGTTCCTGAAAAACAATCAGCCCCAGCATTTT. The entire variable domain, with the rest obtained from reference TRBV28 and TRBJ1-5, is as follows: DVKVTQSSRYLVKRTGEKVFLECVQDMDHENMFWYRQDPGLGLRLIYFSYDVKMKEKGDIPEGYSVSREKKERFSLILESASTNQTSMYLCAIQTNRFLKNNQPQHFGDGTRLSIL.